This T cell receptor beta chain stems from a study of blood T cell repertoires in COVID-19. The CDR3 covers 18 residues. Assay: immunoSEQ multiplex PCR; the TCRdb copy retains only in-frame clones and omits some. The sample has approximately 15,000 clones; 84% are singletons. This chain links TRBV21-1 with TRBJ2-3; the DNA was not used to check the table's D call, TRBD2. TRBV21-1 is a pseudogene locus. Source material: peripheral blood. This receptor was taken from a man aged 45 to 65 with active COVID-19. The CDR3 loop is CASRECGSDLTRTDTQYF. The DNA of the CDR3 is TGTGCCAGCAGGGAATGCGGATCTGACTTAACTCGCACAGATACGCAGTATTTT.